The rows below give T cell receptor beta chains drawn from one sample of a study of PD-1 blockade in mismatch repair-deficient tumors. Sequenced by immunoSEQ multiplex PCR; TCRdb stores in-frame clones only, minus some. The sample carries under 150,000 clones, around nine tenths recorded once. This specimen consisted of peripheral blood, obtained approximately 72 weeks after starting pembrolizumab. The receptor set was obtained from an adult with mismatch repair-deficient cancer. The conserved cysteine and the conserved F or W are not part of the CDR3 here. The D gene is left open where the match is weak.

CDR3	D	V
ASSQDRVNQPQH	.	TRBV4-3
ASSLVGTGQGYT	TRBD1	TRBV7-2
SVQTEGPLGDNEQF	.	TRBV29-1
SVLSAGTQETQY	.	TRBV29-1
ASSYRRDRGSYEQY	TRBD1	TRBV7-8
ASSAGSGSTDTQY	TRBD2	TRBV6-4
ASTELSDRSTGELF	.	TRBV28
ASSLVMGLSYNEQF	.	TRBV14
ASSIRRNGEQF	.	TRBV19
ASSSSAGGTEAF	.	TRBV5-4
ASSQTGQRQPQH	TRBD1	TRBV7-9
ASSLSVGVGELF	.	TRBV7-9
ASSIGRGSYEQY	.	TRBV19
ASSVAAGTTEAF	.	TRBV9
ASSDPGGTDTQY	.	TRBV25-1
ASSLKGKQY	.	TRBV7-2
ASSERLLWTGAPTNYGYT	TRBD1	TRBV2
ASSSGFGAYEQY	.	TRBV5-1
ASSLSGELF	.	TRBV5-4
ASSLGQGAWEQY	TRBD1	TRBV27
ASSQNTGELF	.	TRBV5-6
ASSSRSGSYYGYT	.	TRBV21-1
ASSFVQGELF	.	TRBV5-1
AALGPAMKSTDTQY	.	TRBV7-9